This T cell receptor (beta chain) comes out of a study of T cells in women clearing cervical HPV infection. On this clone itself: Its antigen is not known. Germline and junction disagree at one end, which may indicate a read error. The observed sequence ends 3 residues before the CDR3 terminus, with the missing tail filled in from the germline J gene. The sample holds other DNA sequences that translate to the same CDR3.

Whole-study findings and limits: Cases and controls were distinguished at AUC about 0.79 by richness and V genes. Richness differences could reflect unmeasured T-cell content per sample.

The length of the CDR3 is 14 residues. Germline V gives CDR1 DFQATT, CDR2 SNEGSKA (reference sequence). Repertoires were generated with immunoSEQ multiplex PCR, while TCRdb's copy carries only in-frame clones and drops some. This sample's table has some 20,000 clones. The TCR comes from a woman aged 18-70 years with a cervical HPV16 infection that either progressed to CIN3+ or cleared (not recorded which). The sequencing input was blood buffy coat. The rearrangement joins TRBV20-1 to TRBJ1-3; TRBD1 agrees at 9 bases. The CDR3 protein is CSAAQGAVGNTIYF. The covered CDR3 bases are TGCAGTGCTGCACAGGGGGCAGTTGGAAACACA.